The T cell receptor beta chain described here comes from a study of T cell responses to AZD1222 COVID-19 vaccine. Study-wide findings and caveats: Vaccination with two AZD1222 doses was followed by a rise in Spike-specific TCR breadth and depth.

Sequenced by immunoSEQ multiplex PCR; TCRdb stores in-frame clones only, minus some. This table has 110,000 to 150,000 clones, just over 85% appearing once. CDR1 and CDR2 from the germline V gene are SGHVS and FNYEAQ. The V gene end was trimmed by 1 base and the J gene end by 0 bases; junction bases not matched to a gene: 0. The CDR3 is 16 residues long. In regard to this clone: Its antigen is unknown. The same CDR3 also results from other DNA sequences found in this sample.

Here the sequenced sample was peripheral blood, taken on day 0 of AZD1222 vaccination. The source is an adult in good health. The V gene is TRBV7-6, the J gene TRBJ2-1; TRBD2 matches 10 bases. The CDR3 bases are TGTGCCAGCAGCTTAGTAGCGGGGGGCTCCTACAATGAGCAGTTCTTC. Translated, it gives CASSLVAGGSYNEQFF.